This TCR beta chain was obtained from a study of post-analysis software for immune sequencing data. In the study overall: The disease courses covered relapsing-remitting, secondary progressive and progressive-relapsing multiple sclerosis.

Unique molecular identifiers were built into the TCR beta cDNA libraries. Each batch of roughly 0.95 to 10 million T cells produced 490,000 or so cDNA molecules. TCRdb independently ran MiXCR on the PCR reads; one entry per CDR3 protein. Of around 260,000 distinct CDR3 sequences listed, 36% were seen once; the top ten hold around 4.7%. Concerning this clonotype itself: Its target is not known. The junction and the germline gene differ at one end; a read error may be behind it.

The CDR3 extends over 15 amino acids. Germline V gene sequence: CDR1 SEHNR, CDR2 FQNEAQ (reference sequence). Findings and caveats of the study: Normalized Chao1 diversity in multiple sclerosis patients fell significantly below that of controls. Batch-matched samples strongly co-clustered by F measure. Roughly five TRBV segments, including TRBV5-6, TRBV5-1 and TRBV20-1, were more frequent in patients than controls.

This TCR came from a girl under 18 with multiple sclerosis. What was sequenced was blood. This sequence joins TRBV7-9 and TRBJ2-1; D gene unclear. In DNA form, the CDR3 reads TGTGCCGGCAGCTTAACCCAAAGCTCCTACAATGAGCAGTTCTTC. This gives the protein CAGSLTQSSYNEQFF.